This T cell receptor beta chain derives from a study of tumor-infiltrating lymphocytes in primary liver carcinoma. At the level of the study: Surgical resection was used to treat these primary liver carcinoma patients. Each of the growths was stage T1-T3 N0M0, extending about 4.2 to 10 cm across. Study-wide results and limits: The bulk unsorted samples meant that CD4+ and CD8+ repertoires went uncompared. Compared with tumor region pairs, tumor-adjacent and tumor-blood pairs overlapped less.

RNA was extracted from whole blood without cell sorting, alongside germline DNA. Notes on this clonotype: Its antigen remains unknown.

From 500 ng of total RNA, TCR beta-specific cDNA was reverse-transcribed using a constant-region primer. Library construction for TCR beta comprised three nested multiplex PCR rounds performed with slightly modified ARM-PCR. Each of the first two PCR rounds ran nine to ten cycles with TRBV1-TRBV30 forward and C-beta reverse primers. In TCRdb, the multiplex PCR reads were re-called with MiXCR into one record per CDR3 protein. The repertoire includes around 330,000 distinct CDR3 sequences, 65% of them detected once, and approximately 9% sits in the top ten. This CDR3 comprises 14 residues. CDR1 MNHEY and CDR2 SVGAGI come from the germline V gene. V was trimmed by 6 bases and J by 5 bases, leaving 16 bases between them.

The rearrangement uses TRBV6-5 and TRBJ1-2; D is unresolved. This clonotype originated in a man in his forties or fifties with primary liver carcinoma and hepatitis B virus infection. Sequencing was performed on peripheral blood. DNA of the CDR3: TGTGCCAGCAGGTCCCGGGTCGGGTCATATGGCTACACCTTC. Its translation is CASRSRVGSYGYTF.